This TCR beta chain was captured in a study of blood T cell repertoires in COVID-19. Germline V gene data show CDR1 as MNHEY and CDR2 as SVGAGI. Losses at the gene ends were 11 bases for V and 5 bases for J; bases not matched to a gene: 6. This CDR3 is 13 amino acids long. The protocol was immunoSEQ multiplex PCR, while the TCRdb copy is restricted to in-frame clones and leaves out a portion. The sample lists about 240,000 clones, approximately 86% occurring once. The chain recombines TRBV6-5 with TRBJ2-5; 12 bases align to TRBD2. Sample: peripheral blood. This clonotype originated in a woman in her seventies with active or convalescent COVID-19. DNA for the CDR3: TGTGCCCTTGGAACTAGCGGGGGGGAGACCCAGTACTTC. This translates into CALGTSGGETQYF.